The 28 T cell receptor beta chains reported below all come from one sample, sequenced in a study of TIL therapy for anti-PD-1-resistant metastatic lung cancer. Regarding time point: pre-treatment sample, taken before nivolumab and TIL therapy. The libraries were made with immunoSEQ v3. Some clones are missing from TCRdb's copy, which holds only in-frame ones; the method was immunoSEQ multiplex PCR. The profile shows 50,000 to 65,000 clones, about 81% of them singletons. Sequences were derived from blood, sampled at baseline. The origin of the receptors is a person between 30 and 80 years old with non-small cell lung cancer.

The chain is built from TRBV7-6 and TRBJ1-4; D gene uncertain. The CDR3 covers 16 residues. CDR1 and CDR2 (germline): SGHVS, FNYEAQ. V lost 2 bases to trimming and J lost 7 bases, with 17 bases between them. Here the CDR3 DNA reads TGTGCCAGCAGCTTAACATCGGGCCACCCGGTTGAAAAACTGTTTTTT. Translation gives CASSLTSGHPVEKLFF.

The chain joins TRBV13 to TRBJ2-1, with D possibly TRBD1 on 5 matching bases. Germline CDR1 PRHDT, CDR2 FYEKMQ (reference sequence). Trimming pared 3 bases from V and 9 bases from J, leaving 9 bases between. The CDR3 spans 12 residues. Here the CDR3 DNA reads TGTGCCAGCAGCTTGGGGCCGCTTGAGCAGTTCTTC. Its protein product is CASSLGPLEQFF.

The chain combines TRBV25-1 with TRBJ1-3; tentative D call: TRBD1 (5 bases). The CDR3 sequence is 17 residues long. The germline gives CDR1 MGHDK, CDR2 SYGVNS. V shed 4 bases and J shed 2 bases, with 18 bases lying between them. For the CDR3, the DNA is TGTGCCAGCAGTGGGGGACTAGGACCTCGGACTGGAAACACCATATATTTT. As protein: CASSGGLGPRTGNTIYF.

The chain carries TRBV7-2 and TRBJ2-2; the D is unclear. CDR3 length equals 18 residues. The V gene's germline CDR1 is SGHTA and CDR2 FQGNSA. The V end was cut by 3 bases, the J end by 4 bases, with 21 bases between. The CDR3 loop is CASSFALMRFLSTGELFF. CDR3 DNA: TGTGCCAGCAGCTTCGCCCTAATGAGGTTTCTGTCCACCGGGGAGCTGTTTTTT.

The rearrangement joins TRBV10-3 to TRBJ1-4; no reliable D call. The CDR3 is 17 residues long. V lost 1 base, J lost 8 bases, and 20 bases lay in between. Germline CDR1 ENHRY, CDR2 SYGVKD. The CDR3 protein is CAISEWARGPLGEKLFF. The CDR3 DNA sequence: TGTGCCATCAGTGAGTGGGCCCGAGGACCCCTCGGCGAAAAACTGTTTTTT.

The chain carries TRBV5-4 and TRBJ2-3, with D hard to call. Trimming pared 2 bases from V and 3 bases from J, leaving 7 bases between. This CDR3 has 13 residues. The germline CDR1 and CDR2 sequences are SGHNT and YYREEE (reference sequence). CDR3 nucleotides: TGTGCCAGCAGCTTCGAGGAAACAGATACGCAGTATTTT. Translated: CASSFEETDTQYF.

V and J are TRBV4-1 and TRBJ2-2; maybe TRBD2 (5 bases). This CDR3 is 16 amino acids long. Germline CDR1 is MGHRA and CDR2 is YSYEKL. V gave up 3 bases and J gave up 5 bases, with 16 bases separating them. CDR3 DNA sequence: TGCGCCAGCAGCCAGTCCCGGGCGGGTAGTACCGGGGAGCTGTTTTTT. Translated: CASSQSRAGSTGELFF.

The V gene is TRBV7-2, the J gene TRBJ2-5, with D maybe TRBD2 (7 bases). In germline, CDR1 is SGHTA, CDR2 FQGNSA. This CDR3 has 15 residues. Trimming shortened V by 0 bases and J by 4 bases, and 12 bases separated the two germline ends. This chain's CDR3 is CASSLAGGQVETQYF. The CDR3 nucleotides read TGTGCCAGCAGCTTAGCGGGGGGGCAGGTAGAGACCCAGTACTTC.

The chain has TRBV2 and TRBJ2-3, with TRBD2 identical over 11 bases. The CDR3 runs 16 residues. With V trimmed by 5 bases and J by 6 bases, 10 bases remained unmatched. Looked up from germline, CDR1 is SNHLY and CDR2 is FYNNEI. The CDR3, as DNA: TGTGCCAGCAGTTATTATACTAGCGGGGGTCCTGATACGCAGTATTTT. Residues: CASSYYTSGGPDTQYF. Looking up the rest from reference TRBV2 and TRBJ2-3 gives the full variable domain: EPEVTQTPSHQVTQMGQEVILRCVPISNHLYFYWYRQILGQKVEFLVSFYNNEISEKSEIFDDQFSVERPDGSNFTLKIRSTKLEDSAMYFCASSYYTSGGPDTQYFGPGTRLTVL.

The chain is built from TRBV10-1 and TRBJ1-1; possible D gene TRBD1, 5 bases. V lost 3 bases and J 1 base, leaving 15 bases between the germline ends. This CDR3 is 16 amino acids long. From germline, CDR1 is WNHNN and CDR2 SYGVQD (reference sequence). The CDR3 region is CASSEGSGTGNTEAFF. The DNA for the CDR3 is TGCGCCAGCAGTGAAGGTTCTGGGACCGGGAACACTGAAGCTTTCTTT.

The V and J genes are TRBV11-2 and TRBJ2-7, with D hard to call. Trimming cost V 1 base and J 6 bases, with 13 bases left between them. The CDR3 covers 14 residues. The V gene's germline CDR1 is SGHAT and CDR2 FQNNGV. As DNA, the CDR3 is TGTGCCAGCAGCTTAGCATATTGGCAACCCGAGCAGTACTTC. Translated, it gives CASSLAYWQPEQYF.

V and J are TRBV7-2 and TRBJ2-7, with 8 bases aligning to TRBD1. Trimming at V came to 5 bases and at J to 7 bases, leaving 13 bases not matched to a gene. Looked up from germline, CDR1 is SGHTA and CDR2 is FQGNSA. CDR3 size: 15 residues. CDR3 sequence (DNA): TGTGCCAGCAGCCCTCAGGGGGCTAGGGGAATGGAGCAGTACTTC. Translating it yields CASSPQGARGMEQYF.

The J gene is TRBJ1-6, the V gene TRBV5-5; 10 bases match TRBD1. J lost 10 bases, V lost 4 bases, and 8 bases had no gene match. The V gene's germline CDR1 is SGHKS and CDR2 YYEKEE (reference sequence). This CDR3 region has 15 residues. CDR3 nucleotide sequence: TGTGCCAGCAGCCGGAACCGGGACAGGGGCTCACCCCTCCACTTT. Protein: CASSRNRDRGSPLHF.

The CDR3 sequence: CASSESALANTQYF. The CDR3 DNA follows: TGTGCCAGCAGTGAATCGGCTTTGGCAAATACGCAGTATTTT. This chain connects TRBV2 to TRBJ2-3; D gene ambiguous. Germline-derived CDR1 and CDR2 are SNHLY and FYNNEI. CDR3 length: 14 amino acids. V was shortened by 2 bases and J by 7 bases, with 13 bases between the two germline ends.

This clone was counted once. The J gene is TRBJ2-7, the V gene TRBV19; D possibly corresponds to TRBD2 (6 bases). The V end was cut by 0 bases, the J end by 3 bases, with 12 bases between. CDR1 LNHDA and CDR2 SQIVND come from the germline V gene (reference sequence). CDR3 size: 15 residues. The CDR3 reads CASSIDPRTIYEQYF. The DNA of the CDR3 is TGTGCCAGTAGTATAGATCCGCGGACTATCTACGAGCAGTACTTC.

This chain links TRBV11-3 with TRBJ2-5; TRBD1 agrees at 9 bases. The J call may be in error: the DNA end matches TRBJ2-7 better. CDR1 is SGHNT and CDR2 is YENEEA in the germline V gene. This CDR3 has 16 residues. In DNA, the CDR3 is TGTGCCAGCAGCTTAGTAGCTACAGGGGGCTTAGACGAGCAGTACTTC. Protein product: CASSLVATGGLDEQYF.

The chain couples TRBV12-3 or TRBV12-4 to TRBJ2-4; 7 bases align to TRBD1. The CDR3 consists of 13 residues. V lost 6 bases, J lost 7 bases, and 6 bases stayed unmatched. The CDR3 reads CASSPQGRNIQYF. The DNA of the CDR3 is TGTGCCAGCAGCCCACAGGGGCGGAACATTCAGTACTTC.

The chain combines TRBV11-2 with TRBJ2-7, with D perhaps given as TRBD1 or TRBD2 (5 bases each). The CDR3 has 15 residues. Trimming cost V 1 base and J 4 bases, with 14 bases left between them. CDR1 and CDR2 (germline): SGHAT, FQNNGV. DNA of the CDR3: TGTGCCAGCAGCTTAGGTCCTAGCTGGGGGTACGAGCAGTACTTC. Translating gives CASSLGPSWGYEQYF.

The table lists this clone with a count of one. The chain employs TRBV30 and TRBJ2-5; TRBD2 matches at 8 bases. The CDR3 spans 17 residues. Trimming took 2 bases from V and 2 from J; bases not matched to a gene: 13. CDR1 and CDR2 from the germline V gene are GTSNPN and SVGIG (reference sequence). CDR3 residues: CAWSIGSGTLIQETQYF. DNA of the CDR3: TGTGCCTGGAGTATAGGTAGCGGGACTCTTATTCAAGAGACCCAGTACTTC.

This rearrangement joins TRBV4-3 to TRBJ2-3, with TRBD2 matching 13 bases. The V and J ends lost 4 bases and 5 bases, in that order; junction bases with no gene match: 6. The CDR3 is 16 residues long. The germline V gene encodes CDR1 LGHNA and CDR2 YSLEER. CDR3 bases: TGCGCCAGCAGCCTAACTAGCGGGAGGGCCCGAGATACGCAGTATTTT. Its protein product is CASSLTSGRARDTQYF.

The chain recombines TRBV27 with TRBJ2-2; D gene uncertain. This CDR3 comprises 13 residues. CDR1 MNHEY and CDR2 SMNVEV come from the germline V gene (reference sequence). The ends were cut back, 5 bases at V and 3 bases at J, with 7 bases in the middle. CDR3 DNA: TGTGCCAGCAGTAGAGCCTACACCGGGGAGCTGTTTTTT. Translation: CASSRAYTGELFF.

The rearrangement uses TRBV28 and TRBJ2-7; a possible D gene is TRBD2 (5 bases). V gave up 6 bases and J gave up 7 bases, with 13 bases separating them. The CDR3 covers 12 residues. Germline loops: CDR1 MDHEN, CDR2 SYDVKM. The CDR3 loop is CASRDSREEQYF. Written as DNA, the CDR3 is TGTGCCAGCAGGGACTCCCGTGAAGAGCAGTACTTC.

The chain links TRBV5-1 to TRBJ2-3; D gene ambiguous. The CDR3 consists of 15 residues. The germline CDR1 and CDR2 sequences are SGHRS and YFSETQ. The V and J ends lost 1 base and 0 bases respectively, with 9 bases between them. CDR3 nucleotide sequence: TGCGCCAGCAGCTTGTTGGTTCCTAGCACAGATACGCAGTATTTT. Amino acid sequence: CASSLLVPSTDTQYF.

This clone was seen a few times. The chain combines TRBV6-5 with TRBJ2-4; D ambiguous. Per germline, CDR1 MNHEY and CDR2 SVGAGI. The V gene lost 0 bases and the J gene lost 0 bases, with 9 bases spanning the gap. CDR3 length: 16 residues. The CDR3 bases are TGTGCCAGCAGTTACTCACTACAGTTAGCCAAAAACATTCAGTACTTC. This gives the protein CASSYSLQLAKNIQYF.

This clone was observed once. V usage is TRBV5-4 and J usage is TRBJ1-2; D remains unclear. With 3 bases removed from V and 8 bases from J, the gap between germline ends came to 14 bases. The CDR3 consists of 13 residues. In germline, CDR1 is SGHNT, CDR2 YYREEE (reference sequence). CDR3 in amino acids: CASSSPAGGGYTF. In DNA, the CDR3 is TGTGCCAGCAGCTCCCCAGCGGGTGGAGGCTACACCTTC.

This sequence joins TRBV28 and TRBJ2-7, with 9 bases lining up with TRBD1. This CDR3 is built from 15 residues. The trim removed 5 bases at V and 3 bases at J, leaving 8 bases unmatched. CDR1 and CDR2 (germline): MDHEN, SYDVKM. As DNA, the CDR3 is TGTGCCAGCAGTATCCGGGACAGGGTCCTCTACGAGCAGTACTTC. It codes for CASSIRDRVLYEQYF.

V usage is TRBV14 and J usage is TRBJ2-5, with D perhaps matching TRBD1 or TRBD2 (6 bases each). The CDR3 runs 17 residues. Germline CDR1 SGHDN, CDR2 FVKESK. V lost 1 base and J lost 5, with 20 bases in between. The CDR3 spells CASSQGVFRGVGETQYF. The CDR3 DNA sequence: TGTGCCAGCAGCCAAGGCGTGTTTAGGGGGGTCGGGGAGACCCAGTACTTC.

This clone rates as medium-sized. The V gene is TRBV4-3, the J gene TRBJ2-3; 10 bases match TRBD2. This CDR3 contains 18 residues. V was pared by 1 base and J by 3 bases, with 10 bases of the junction left unmatched. In germline, CDR1 is LGHNA, CDR2 YSLEER. The CDR3 nucleotides are TGCGCCAGCAGCCAAGCTCTAGCGGGGGATCTCCCGACAGATACGCAGTATTTT. Translated, it gives CASSQALAGDLPTDTQYF.